There are a few counts of the clone carrying this T cell receptor beta chain. Its antigen is currently unknown. An end of the junction differs from the germline gene, which may be a read error. The data were taken from a study of T cells after yellow fever vaccination. Findings of the study overall: Among primary-vaccination clones, most reappeared after the booster, at 95% to 96% for CD4 and under 90% for CD8.

Per the germline V gene, CDR1 is DFQATT and CDR2 is SNEGSKA (reference sequence). This CDR3 has 17 residues. TCRdb redid the calling of the 5' RACE reads with MiXCR, one entry per CDR3 protein. Altogether under 150,000 distinct CDR3 sequences are present, more than 6% being singletons, with the ten largest covering less than 0.95%. The TCR originated in a man aged 25-45 years who received the YFV17D yellow fever vaccine. The sample here was CD4+ T cells sorted from PBMCs, taken 5 days after the yellow fever booster vaccination. The chain has TRBV20-1 and TRBJ2-3; D is possibly TRBD2 (5 bases). The CDR3: CCARGLEGYRATDTQYF. The CDR3 region has the DNA TGCTGTGCTAGAGGACTCGAGGGCTACCGTGCGACAGATACGCAGTATTTT.